This TCR beta chain was obtained from a study of T-cell memory formation after mild COVID-19. Study information: Largely, TCR clusters stayed within a single donor. Study findings and constraints: Balance between CD4 and CD8 was seen in clones contracting day 15 to 85, and a CD4+ lean was seen in later expanders. Specificity for SARS-CoV-2 was not confirmed among the second-wave clones peaking on day 37.

Germline V gene lookup returns CDR1 LNHDA and CDR2 SQIVND (reference sequence). Unmatched junction bases numbered 9, after V lost 3 bases and J lost 4 bases. This CDR3 is built from 16 residues. This clonotype was observed at least ten times. Antigen unknown. TCRdb analysed the 5' RACE reads with MiXCR anew, one entry per CDR3 protein. The sample contains hundreds of thousands of distinct CDR3 sequences, 8% to 9% of which appear only once. The receptor's source is a man aged 18 to 30 who had mild COVID-19 (a few samples of this study predate the infection). Cell type and time point are not known. The genes are TRBV19 and TRBJ1-5; 7 nucleotides agree with TRBD1. Sequenced material: PBMCs or a T cell subset sorted from them (not recorded which). CDR3 sequence: CASSIFLAGQNQPQHF. CDR3 in DNA: TGTGCCAGTAGTATCTTTTTGGCGGGACAGAATCAGCCCCAGCATTTT.